This T cell receptor beta chain is drawn from a study of blood T cells in healthy people across ages. Study overall: Template-switching capture recovered about one barcoded beta molecule per two T cells. Study-wide findings and caveats: Researchers report that TCR beta diversity correlated strongly with naive T cell percentage.

Together with a sample-barcoded 5' primer, a J-beta primer mix was included in a second PCR lasting about 7 to 12 cycles. TCRdb processed the 5' RACE reads anew with MiXCR; each CDR3 protein has one entry. The sample lists around 1.5 million distinct CDR3 sequences; 40% to 50% were seen once. Isolation yielded PBMCs, at least 6 million per sample, in every case. In its sample, this clonotype was seen many times. Its antigen remains unknown. The length of the CDR3 is 15 residues. Germline CDR1 and CDR2: LNHDA and SQIVND (reference sequence). Losses at the gene ends were 7 bases for V and 3 bases for J; bases not matched to a gene: 8.

The sequence derives from a woman under 30 in good health. The chain recombines TRBV19 with TRBJ2-1; TRBD2 aligns across 8 bases. The sequencing sample was made of blood. As DNA, the CDR3 is TGTGCCAGTACCCTCCGGGGGGGCCTCTACAATGAGCAGTTCTTC. This encodes CASTLRGGLYNEQFF.